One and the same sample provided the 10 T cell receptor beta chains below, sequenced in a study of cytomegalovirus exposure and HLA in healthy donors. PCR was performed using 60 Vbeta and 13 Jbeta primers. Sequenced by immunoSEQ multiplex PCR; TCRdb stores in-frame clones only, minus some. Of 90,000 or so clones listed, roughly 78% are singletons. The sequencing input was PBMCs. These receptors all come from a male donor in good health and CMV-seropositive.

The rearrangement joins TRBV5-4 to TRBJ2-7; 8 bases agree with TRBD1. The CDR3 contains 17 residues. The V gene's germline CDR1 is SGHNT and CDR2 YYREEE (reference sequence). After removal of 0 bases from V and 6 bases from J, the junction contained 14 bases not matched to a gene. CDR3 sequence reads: CASSLDVLGQVGSEQYF. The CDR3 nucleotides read TGTGCCAGCAGCTTGGATGTTCTGGGACAGGTGGGGTCCGAGCAGTACTTC.

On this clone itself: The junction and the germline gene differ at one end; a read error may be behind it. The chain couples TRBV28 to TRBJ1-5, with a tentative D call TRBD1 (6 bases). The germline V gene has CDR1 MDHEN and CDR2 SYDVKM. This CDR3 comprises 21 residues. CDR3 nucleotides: TGTGCCAGCAGTCTATGGACAGTACGGGCCCCCACGACGGGTAGCAATCAGCCCCAGCATTTT. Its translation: CASSLWTVRAPTTGSNQPQHF.

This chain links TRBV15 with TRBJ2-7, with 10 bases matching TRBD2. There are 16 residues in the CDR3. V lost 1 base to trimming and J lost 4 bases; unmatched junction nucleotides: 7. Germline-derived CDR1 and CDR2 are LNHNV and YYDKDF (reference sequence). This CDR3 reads CATSRGVAGGQYEQYF. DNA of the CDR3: TGTGCCACCAGCAGAGGGGTAGCGGGAGGTCAGTACGAGCAGTACTTC.

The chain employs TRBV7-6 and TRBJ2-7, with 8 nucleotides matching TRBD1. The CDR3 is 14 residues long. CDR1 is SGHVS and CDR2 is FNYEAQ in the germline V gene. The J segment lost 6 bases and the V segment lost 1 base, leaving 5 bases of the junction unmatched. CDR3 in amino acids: CASSLGTGPIEQYF. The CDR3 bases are TGTGCCAGCAGCTTAGGGACAGGGCCTATCGAGCAGTACTTC.

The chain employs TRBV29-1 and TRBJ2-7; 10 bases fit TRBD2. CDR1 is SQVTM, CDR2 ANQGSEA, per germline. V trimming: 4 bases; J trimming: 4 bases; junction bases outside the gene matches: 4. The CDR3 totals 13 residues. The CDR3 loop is CSVVGAGGYEQYF. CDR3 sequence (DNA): TGCAGCGTTGTCGGAGCGGGAGGGTACGAGCAGTACTTC.

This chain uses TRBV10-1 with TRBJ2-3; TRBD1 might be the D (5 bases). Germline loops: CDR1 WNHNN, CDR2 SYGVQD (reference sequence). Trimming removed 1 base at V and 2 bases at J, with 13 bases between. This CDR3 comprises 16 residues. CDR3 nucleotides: TGCGCCAGCAGTGAGTTGGGAACAGGAAACACAGATACGCAGTATTTT. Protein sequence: CASSELGTGNTDTQYF.

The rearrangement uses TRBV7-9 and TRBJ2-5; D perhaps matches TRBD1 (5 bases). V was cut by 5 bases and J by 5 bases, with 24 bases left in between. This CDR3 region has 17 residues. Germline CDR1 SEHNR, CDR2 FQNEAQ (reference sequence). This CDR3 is CASSLRTNPSIRETQYF. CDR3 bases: TGTGCCAGCAGCCTACGGACAAACCCGTCGATCCGGGAGACCCAGTACTTC.

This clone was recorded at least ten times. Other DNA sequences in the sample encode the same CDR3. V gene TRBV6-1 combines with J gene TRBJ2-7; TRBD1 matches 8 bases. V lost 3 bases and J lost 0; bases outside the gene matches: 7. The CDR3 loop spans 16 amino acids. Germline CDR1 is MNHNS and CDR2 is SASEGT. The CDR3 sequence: CASSDPDRGFSYEQYF. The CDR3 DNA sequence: TGTGCCAGCAGTGACCCTGACAGGGGATTCTCCTACGAGCAGTACTTC.

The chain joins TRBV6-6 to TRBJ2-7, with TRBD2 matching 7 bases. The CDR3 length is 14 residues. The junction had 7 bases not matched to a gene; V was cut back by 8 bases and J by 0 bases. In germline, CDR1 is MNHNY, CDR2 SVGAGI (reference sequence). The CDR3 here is CASQREFVSYEQYF. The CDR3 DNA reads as TGTGCCAGCCAGCGGGAATTCGTCTCCTACGAGCAGTACTTC.

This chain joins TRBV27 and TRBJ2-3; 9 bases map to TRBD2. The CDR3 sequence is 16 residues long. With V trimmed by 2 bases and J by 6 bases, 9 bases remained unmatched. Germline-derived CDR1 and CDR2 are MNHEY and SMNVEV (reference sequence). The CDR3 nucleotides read TGTGCCAGCAGTTTAAGTAATAGCGGGAGATCTGATACGCAGTATTTT. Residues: CASSLSNSGRSDTQYF.